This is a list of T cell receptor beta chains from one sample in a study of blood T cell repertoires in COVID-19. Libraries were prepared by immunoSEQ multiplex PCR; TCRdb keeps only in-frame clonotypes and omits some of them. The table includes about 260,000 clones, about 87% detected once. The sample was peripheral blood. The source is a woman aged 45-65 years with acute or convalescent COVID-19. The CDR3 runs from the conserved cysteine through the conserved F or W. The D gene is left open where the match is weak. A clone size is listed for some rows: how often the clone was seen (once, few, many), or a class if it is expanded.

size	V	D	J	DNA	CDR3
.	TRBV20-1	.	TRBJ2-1	TGCAGTGCTAGAGGTCAGGGTGAGCAGTTCTTC	CSARGQGEQFF
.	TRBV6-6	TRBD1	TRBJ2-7	TGTGCCAGCAGTTCCAACAGGGGGCGCTACCACGAGCAGTACTTC	CASSSNRGRYHEQYF
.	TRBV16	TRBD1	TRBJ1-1	TGTGCCAGCAGCCAATCTTTCAGGGGGATGAACACTGAAGCTTTCTTT	CASSQSFRGMNTEAFF
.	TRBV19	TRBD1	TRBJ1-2	TGTGCCAGTAGTACCCCGACAGGGGTTTATGGCTACACCTTC	CASSTPTGVYGYTF
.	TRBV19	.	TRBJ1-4	TGTGCCAGTACCAGGACTAATGAAAAACTGTTTTTT	CASTRTNEKLFF
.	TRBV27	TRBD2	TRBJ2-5	TGTGCCAGCAGTACCCGGACTAGCGGGCGATCTCAAGAGACCCAGTACTTC	CASSTRTSGRSQETQYF
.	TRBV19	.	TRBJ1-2	TGTGCCAGTAGACACCCCCCAGAGGAGGGCTATGGCTACACCTTC	CASRHPPEEGYGYTF
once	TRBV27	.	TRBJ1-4	TGTGCCAGCAGCCGGACAGTTGGTGAAAAACTGTTTTTT	CASSRTVGEKLFF
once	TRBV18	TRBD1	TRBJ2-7	TGTGCCAGCTCCCAAGACAGGGGTTTATACGAGCAGTACTTC	CASSQDRGLYEQYF
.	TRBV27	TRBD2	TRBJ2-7	TGTGCCAGCAGTGTACTAGCGAGGGGCGAGCAGTACTTC	CASSVLARGEQYF
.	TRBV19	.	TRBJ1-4	TGTGCCAGTCAATACAGGGATGAAAAACTGTTTTTT	CASQYRDEKLFF
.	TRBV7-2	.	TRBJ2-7	TGTGCCAGCAGCTTGAGGAGTTACGAGCAGTACTTC	CASSLRSYEQYF
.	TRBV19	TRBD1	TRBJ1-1	TGTGCCAGTAGGCAAATGCCGGGACAGGGGTTCACTGAAGCTTTCTTT	CASRQMPGQGFTEAFF
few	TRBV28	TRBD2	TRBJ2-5	TGTGCCAGCAGCGCAAGCGGGAGGGCCAGGGAGACCCAGTACTTC	CASSASGRARETQYF
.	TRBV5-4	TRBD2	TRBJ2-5	TGTGCCAGCAGCTTGAGGCGGGAGGGTCGGGAGACCCAGTACTTC	CASSLRREGRETQYF
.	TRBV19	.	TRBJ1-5	TGTGCCAGTAGTATAGATTCGGTGGGAGGACAGCCCCAGCATTTT	CASSIDSVGGQPQHF
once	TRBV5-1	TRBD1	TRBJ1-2	TGCGCCAGCAGCACCGGACAGGGGGCAACAGGTGGCTACACCTTC	CASSTGQGATGGYTF
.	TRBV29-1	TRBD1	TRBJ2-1	TGCAGCGGCCGGCAGGGGGCATCCTACAATGAGCAGTTCTTC	CSGRQGASYNEQFF
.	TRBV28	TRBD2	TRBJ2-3	TGTGCCAGCAGTTTCGGGACTAGCGGGAGCTGGACAGATACGCAGTATTTT	CASSFGTSGSWTDTQYF
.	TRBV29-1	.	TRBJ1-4	TGCAGCGTTGCGACAGATGCAACTAATGAAAAACTGTTTTTT	CSVATDATNEKLFF
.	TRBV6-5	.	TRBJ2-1	TGTGCCAGCAGTTACGCGGCGGGATCCGGTGAGCAGTTCTTC	CASSYAAGSGEQFF
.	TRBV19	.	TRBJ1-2	TGTGCCAGTAGTATAGGTCGCGGGGGCTCTAACTATGGCTACACCTTC	CASSIGRGGSNYGYTF
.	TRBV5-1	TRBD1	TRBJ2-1	TGCGCCAGCAGCTCGACCCCCGGGACAGGGTACAATGAGCAGTTCTTC	CASSSTPGTGYNEQFF
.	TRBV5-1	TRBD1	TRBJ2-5	TGCGCCAGCAGCCGGGACAGGGCCTCGCGGGAGACCCAGTACTTC	CASSRDRASRETQYF
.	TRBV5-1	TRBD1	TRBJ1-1	TGCGCCAGCAGCTGGACAGGCAATAGGGACACTGAAGCTTTCTTT	CASSWTGNRDTEAFF
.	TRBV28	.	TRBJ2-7	TGTGCCAGCAGTCCCTTTACGGTAAGCTCCTACGAGCAGTACTTC	CASSPFTVSSYEQYF
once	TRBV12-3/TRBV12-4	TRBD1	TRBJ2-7	TGTGCCAGCAGTCACGGACAGGGACAGTACTTC	CASSHGQGQYF
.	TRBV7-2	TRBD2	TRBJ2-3	TGTGCCAGCAGAGGCCTAGCGGGAGCGGATACGCAGTATTTT	CASRGLAGADTQYF
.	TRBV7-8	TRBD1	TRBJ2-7	TGTGCCAGCAGCGCGGGACAGGGGTTCCCCTACGAGCAGTACTTC	CASSAGQGFPYEQYF
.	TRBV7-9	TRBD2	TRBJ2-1	TGTGCCAGCAGCTTAGGACTAGCGGGAGGGCTTGATGAGCAGTTCTTC	CASSLGLAGGLDEQFF
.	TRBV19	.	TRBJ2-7	TGTGCCAGTAGTCCCCACCTCGCTACCTACGAGCAGTACTTC	CASSPHLATYEQYF
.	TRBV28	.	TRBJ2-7	TGTGCCAGCAGTTTCGGGCAGGGCTACGAGCAGTACTTC	CASSFGQGYEQYF
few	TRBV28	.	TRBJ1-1	TGTGCCAGCAGCCTACAGGGTCCAATAAACACTGAAGCTTTCTTT	CASSLQGPINTEAFF
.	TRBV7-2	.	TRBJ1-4	TGTGCCAGCAGCTTACAGGGAAGGGAAAAACTGTTTTTT	CASSLQGREKLFF
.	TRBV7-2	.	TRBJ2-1	TGTGCCAGCAGCTTAGTCGTTGAGCAGTTCTTC	CASSLVVEQFF
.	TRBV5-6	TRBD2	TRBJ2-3	TGTGCCAGCAGCTTGTGGTGGACTAGACCACCCACAGATACGCAGTATTTT	CASSLWWTRPPTDTQYF
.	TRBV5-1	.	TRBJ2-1	TGCGCCAGCAGCCTCCCTAGGGGGAGCACCTACAATGAGCAGTTCTTC	CASSLPRGSTYNEQFF
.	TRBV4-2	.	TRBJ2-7	TGTGCCAGCAGCCAAGATTTGGCAGGGGCCTACGAGCAGTACTTC	CASSQDLAGAYEQYF
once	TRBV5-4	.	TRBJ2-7	TGTGCCAGCAGCTTGGCGGGACACTCAAGCTCCTACGAGCAGTACTTC	CASSLAGHSSSYEQYF
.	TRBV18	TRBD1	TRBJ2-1	TGTGCCAGCTCCCAGGACAGGGCGATTTCCAATGAGCAGTTCTTC	CASSQDRAISNEQFF